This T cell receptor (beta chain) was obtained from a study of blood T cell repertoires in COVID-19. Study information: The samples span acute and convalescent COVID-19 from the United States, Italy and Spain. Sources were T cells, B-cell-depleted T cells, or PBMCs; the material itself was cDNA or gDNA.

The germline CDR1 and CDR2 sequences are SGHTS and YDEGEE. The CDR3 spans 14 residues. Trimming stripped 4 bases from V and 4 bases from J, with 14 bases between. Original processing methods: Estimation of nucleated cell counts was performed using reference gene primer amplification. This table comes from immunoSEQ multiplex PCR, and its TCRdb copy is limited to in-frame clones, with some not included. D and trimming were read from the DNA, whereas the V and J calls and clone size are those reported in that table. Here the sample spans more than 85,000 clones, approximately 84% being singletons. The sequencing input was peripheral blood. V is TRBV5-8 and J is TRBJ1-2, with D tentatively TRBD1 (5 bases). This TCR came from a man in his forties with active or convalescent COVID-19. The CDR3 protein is CASSGEGVIYGYTF. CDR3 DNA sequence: TGTGCCAGCAGCGGGGAAGGGGTGATCTATGGCTACACCTTC.